This T cell receptor (beta chain) was identified during a study of cytomegalovirus exposure and HLA in healthy donors. Regarding the study as a whole: Reports credit the classifier with highly specific, highly sensitive diagnosis of cytomegalovirus status.

With 60 Vbeta and 13 Jbeta primers, the PCR was carried out. Sequencing was performed with immunoSEQ multiplex PCR; in TCRdb, only in-frame clones are kept and a portion is missing. The sample records under 150,000 clones, around nine tenths being singletons. Turning to this clone: Its target is not known.

CDR1 SQVTM and CDR2 ANQGSEA come from the germline V gene. The CDR3 consists of 12 residues. Trimming left V 7 bases short and J 5 bases short, with 11 bases between. Material for sequencing was PBMCs. The chain links TRBV29-1 to TRBJ1-4; no reliable D call. This sequence was found in a woman aged 25 to 39 in good health and CMV-seronegative. CDR3 region: CSGREDNEKLFF. The CDR3 DNA is TGCAGCGGACGGGAAGACAATGAAAAACTGTTTTTT.